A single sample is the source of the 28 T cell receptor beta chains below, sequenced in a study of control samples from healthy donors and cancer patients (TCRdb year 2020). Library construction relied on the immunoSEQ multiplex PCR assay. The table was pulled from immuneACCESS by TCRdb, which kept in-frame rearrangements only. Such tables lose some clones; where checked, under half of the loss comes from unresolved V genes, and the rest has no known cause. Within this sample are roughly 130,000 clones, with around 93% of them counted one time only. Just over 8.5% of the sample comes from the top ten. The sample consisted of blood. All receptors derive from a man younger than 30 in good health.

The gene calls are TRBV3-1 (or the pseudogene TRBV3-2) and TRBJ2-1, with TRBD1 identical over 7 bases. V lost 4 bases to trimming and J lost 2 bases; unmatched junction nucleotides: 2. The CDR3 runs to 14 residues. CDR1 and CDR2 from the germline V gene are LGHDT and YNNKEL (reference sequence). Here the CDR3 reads CASSLGTAYNEQFF. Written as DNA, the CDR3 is TGTGCCAGCAGCCTCGGGACAGCCTACAATGAGCAGTTCTTC.

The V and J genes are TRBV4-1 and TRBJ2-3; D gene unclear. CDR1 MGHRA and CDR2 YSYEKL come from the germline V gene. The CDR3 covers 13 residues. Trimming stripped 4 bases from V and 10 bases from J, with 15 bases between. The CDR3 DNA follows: TGCGCCAGCAGCCCCGCCGCATCCGATGCGCAGTATTTT. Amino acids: CASSPAASDAQYF.

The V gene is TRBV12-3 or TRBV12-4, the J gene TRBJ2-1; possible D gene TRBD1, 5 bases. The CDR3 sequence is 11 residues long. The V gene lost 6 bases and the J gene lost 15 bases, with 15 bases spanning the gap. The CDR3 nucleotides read TGTGCCAGCAGCAACAGGAATCAACCGTTCTTC. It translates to CASSNRNQPFF.

The CDR3 DNA follows: TGCGCCAGCAGCTACTCGGGACAGAGTGTTCAGTGGCTGGACAATGAGCAGTTCTTC. Translated, it gives CASSYSGQSVQWLDNEQFF. This rearrangement joins TRBV5-1 to TRBJ2-1, with 7 bases fitting TRBD1. Germline assignment: CDR1 SGHRS and CDR2 YFSETQ. The CDR3 spans 19 residues. The trim removed 3 bases at V and 5 bases at J, leaving 20 bases unmatched.

This chain's CDR3 is CASSAKTGGETQYF. The CDR3 DNA reads TGTGCCAGCAGCGCTAAAACAGGGGGCGAGACCCAGTACTTC. The chain joins TRBV9 to TRBJ2-5; 9 nucleotides match TRBD1. CDR1 and CDR2 (germline): SGDLS, YYNGEE. The CDR3 runs to 14 residues. V was pared by 3 bases and J by 5 bases, with 5 bases of the junction left unmatched.

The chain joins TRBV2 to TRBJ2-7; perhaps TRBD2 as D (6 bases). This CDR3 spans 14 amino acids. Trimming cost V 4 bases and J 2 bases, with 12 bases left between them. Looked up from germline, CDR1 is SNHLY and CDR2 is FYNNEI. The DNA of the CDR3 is TGTGCCAGCAGTGTTTGGGACTCCCCCTACGAGCAGTACTTC. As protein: CASSVWDSPYEQYF.

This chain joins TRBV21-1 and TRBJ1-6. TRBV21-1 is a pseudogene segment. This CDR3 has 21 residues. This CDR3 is CASSKPHRCQGESGYNSPLHF. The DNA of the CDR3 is TGTGCCAGCAGCAAACCCCACAGGTGTCAGGGAGAGAGCGGTTACAATTCACCCCTCCACTTT.

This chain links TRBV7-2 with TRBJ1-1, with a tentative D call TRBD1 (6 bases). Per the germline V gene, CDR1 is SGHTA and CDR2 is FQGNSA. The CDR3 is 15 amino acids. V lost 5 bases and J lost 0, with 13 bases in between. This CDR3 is CASSLRTALNTEAFF. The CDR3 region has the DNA TGTGCCAGCAGCCTACGGACAGCCTTGAACACTGAAGCTTTCTTT.

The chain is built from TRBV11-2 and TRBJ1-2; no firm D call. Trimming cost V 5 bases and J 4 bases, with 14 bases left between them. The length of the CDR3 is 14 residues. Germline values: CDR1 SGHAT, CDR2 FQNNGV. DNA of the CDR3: TGTGCCAGCAGCCCAAGCACGGAACTCTATGGCTACACCTTC. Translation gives CASSPSTELYGYTF.

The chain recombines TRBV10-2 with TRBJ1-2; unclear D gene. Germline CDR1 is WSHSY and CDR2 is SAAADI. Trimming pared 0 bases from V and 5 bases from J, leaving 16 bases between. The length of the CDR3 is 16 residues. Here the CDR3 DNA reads TGCGCCAGCAGTGAGTCGATGGGTCTCGACGGGTATGGCTACACCTTC. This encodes CASSESMGLDGYGYTF.

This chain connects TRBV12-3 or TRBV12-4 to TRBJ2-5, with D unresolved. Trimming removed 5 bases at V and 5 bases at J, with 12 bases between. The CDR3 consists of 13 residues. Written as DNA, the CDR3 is TGTGCCAGCAGTATGGGTCGGGCGGAGACCCAGTACTTC. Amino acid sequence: CASSMGRAETQYF.

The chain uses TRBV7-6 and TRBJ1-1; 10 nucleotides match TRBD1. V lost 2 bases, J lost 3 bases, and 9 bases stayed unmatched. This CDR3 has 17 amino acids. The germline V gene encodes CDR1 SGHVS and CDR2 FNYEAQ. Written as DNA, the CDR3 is TGTGCCAGCAGCTTACTTGCTCCGGGACAGGGGTACACTGAAGCTTTCTTT. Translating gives CASSLLAPGQGYTEAFF.

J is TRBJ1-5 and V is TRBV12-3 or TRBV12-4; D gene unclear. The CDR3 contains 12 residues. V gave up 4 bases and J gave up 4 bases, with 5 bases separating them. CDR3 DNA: TGTGCCAGCAGTTCCAATAATCAGCCCCAGCATTTT. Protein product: CASSSNNQPQHF.

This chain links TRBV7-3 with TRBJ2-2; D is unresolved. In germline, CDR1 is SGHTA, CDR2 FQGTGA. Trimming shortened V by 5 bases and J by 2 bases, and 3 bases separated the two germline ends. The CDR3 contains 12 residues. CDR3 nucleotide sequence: TGTGCCAGCAGCCTAAACACCGGGGAGCTGTTTTTT. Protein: CASSLNTGELFF.

Here the CDR3 reads CASGEPGNIQYF. The CDR3 bases are TGTGCCAGCGGGGAGCCTGGAAACATTCAGTACTTC. The chain recombines TRBV25-1 with TRBJ2-4; tentatively, D is TRBD2 (5 bases). V shed 8 bases and J shed 6 bases, with 11 bases lying between them. This CDR3 spans 12 amino acids. Germline V gives CDR1 MGHDK, CDR2 SYGVNS.

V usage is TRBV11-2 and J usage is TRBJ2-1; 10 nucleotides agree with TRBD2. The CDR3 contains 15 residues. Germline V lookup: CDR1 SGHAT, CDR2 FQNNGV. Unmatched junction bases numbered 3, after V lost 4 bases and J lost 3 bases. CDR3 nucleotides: TGTGCCAGCAGCTCCCAGCGGGGGGGCTACAATGAGCAGTTCTTC. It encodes CASSSQRGGYNEQFF.

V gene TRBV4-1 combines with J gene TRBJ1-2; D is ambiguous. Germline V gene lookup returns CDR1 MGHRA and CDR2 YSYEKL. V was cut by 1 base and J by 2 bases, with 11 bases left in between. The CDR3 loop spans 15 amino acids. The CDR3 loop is CASSQALGRNYGYTF. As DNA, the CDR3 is TGCGCCAGCAGCCAAGCCCTAGGCAGAAACTATGGCTACACCTTC.

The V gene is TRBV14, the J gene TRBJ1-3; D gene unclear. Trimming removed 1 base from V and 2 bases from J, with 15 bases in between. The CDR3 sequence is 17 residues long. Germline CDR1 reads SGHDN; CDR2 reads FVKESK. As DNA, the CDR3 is TGTGCCAGCAGCCAAGTTTATTCGTTGACGGCTGGAAACACCATATATTTT. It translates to CASSQVYSLTAGNTIYF.

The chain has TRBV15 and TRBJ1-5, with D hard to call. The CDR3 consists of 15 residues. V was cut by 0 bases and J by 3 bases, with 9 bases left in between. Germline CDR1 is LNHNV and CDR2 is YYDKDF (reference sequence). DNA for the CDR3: TGTGCCACCAGCAGAGATCGGGGATTCAATCAGCCCCAGCATTTT. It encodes CATSRDRGFNQPQHF.

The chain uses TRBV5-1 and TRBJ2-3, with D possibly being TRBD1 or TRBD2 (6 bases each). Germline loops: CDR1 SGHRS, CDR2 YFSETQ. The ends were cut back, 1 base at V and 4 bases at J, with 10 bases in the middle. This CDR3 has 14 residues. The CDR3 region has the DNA TGCGCCAGCAGCTTGACAGGGACTGCAGATACGCAGTATTTT. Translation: CASSLTGTADTQYF.

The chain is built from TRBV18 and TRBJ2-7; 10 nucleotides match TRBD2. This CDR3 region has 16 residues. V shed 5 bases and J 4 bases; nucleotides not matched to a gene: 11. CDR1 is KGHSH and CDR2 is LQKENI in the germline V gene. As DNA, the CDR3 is TGTGCCAGCTCAGACCTCACAGCGGGGGGGCGGTACGAGCAGTACTTC. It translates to CASSDLTAGGRYEQYF.

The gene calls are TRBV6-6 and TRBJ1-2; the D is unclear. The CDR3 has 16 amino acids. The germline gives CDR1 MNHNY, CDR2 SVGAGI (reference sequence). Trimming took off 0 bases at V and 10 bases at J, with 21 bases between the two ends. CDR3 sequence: CASSYSRFGLTVDYTF. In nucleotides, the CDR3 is TGTGCCAGCAGTTACTCGAGATTTGGTCTCACTGTCGACTACACCTTC.

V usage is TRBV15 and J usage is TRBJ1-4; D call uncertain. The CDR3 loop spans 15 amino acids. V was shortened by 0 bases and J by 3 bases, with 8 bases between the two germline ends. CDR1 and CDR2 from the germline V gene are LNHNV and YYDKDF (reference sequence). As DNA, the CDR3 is TGTGCCACCAGCAGAGACCGGGAGGCTAATGAAAAACTGTTTTTT. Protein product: CATSRDREANEKLFF. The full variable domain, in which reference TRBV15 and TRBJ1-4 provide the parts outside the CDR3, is DAMVIQNPRYQVTQFGKPVTLSCSQTLNHNVMYWYQQKSSQAPKLLFHYYDKDFNNEADTPDNFQSRRPNTSFCFLDIRSPGLGDTAMYLCATSRDREANEKLFFGSGTQLSVL.

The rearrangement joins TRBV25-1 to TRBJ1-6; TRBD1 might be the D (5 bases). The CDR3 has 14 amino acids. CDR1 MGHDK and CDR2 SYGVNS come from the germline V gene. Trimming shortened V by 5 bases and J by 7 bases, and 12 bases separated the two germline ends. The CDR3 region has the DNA TGTGCCAGCAGTAGGGGCACGGGGAATTCACCCCTCCACTTT. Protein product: CASSRGTGNSPLHF.

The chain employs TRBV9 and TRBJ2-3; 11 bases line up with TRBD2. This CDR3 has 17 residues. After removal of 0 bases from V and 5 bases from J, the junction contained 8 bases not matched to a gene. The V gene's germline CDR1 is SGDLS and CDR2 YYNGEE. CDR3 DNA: TGTGCCAGCAGCGTAGATGCTAGCGGGGGGCAGGAAGATACGCAGTATTTT. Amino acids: CASSVDASGGQEDTQYF.

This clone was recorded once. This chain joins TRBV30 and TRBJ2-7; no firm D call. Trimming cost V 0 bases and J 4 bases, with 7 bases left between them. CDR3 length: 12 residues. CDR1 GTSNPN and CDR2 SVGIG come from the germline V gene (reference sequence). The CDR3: CAWSVGPYEQYF. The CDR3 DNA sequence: TGTGCCTGGAGTGTAGGTCCATACGAGCAGTACTTC.

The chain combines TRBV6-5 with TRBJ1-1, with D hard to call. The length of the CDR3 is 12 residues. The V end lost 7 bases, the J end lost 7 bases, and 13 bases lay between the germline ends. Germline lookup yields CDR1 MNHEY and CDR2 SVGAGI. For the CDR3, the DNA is TGTGCCAGCAAATGGACCGGACTTGAAGCTTTCTTT. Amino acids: CASKWTGLEAFF.

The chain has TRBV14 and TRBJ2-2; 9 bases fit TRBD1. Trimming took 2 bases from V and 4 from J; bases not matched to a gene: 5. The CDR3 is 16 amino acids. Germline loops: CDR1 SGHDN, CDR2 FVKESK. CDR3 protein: CASSQHRGQGTGELFF. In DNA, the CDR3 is TGTGCCAGCAGCCAACACAGGGGGCAGGGCACCGGGGAGCTGTTTTTT.